The 19 T cell receptor beta chains below were found in one sample sequenced in a study of T cell responses to AZD1222 COVID-19 vaccine (dated by TCRdb to about 2021). What the time point label conveys for this sample: about 28 days (+/-7) after the second vaccine dose. Libraries were built with the immunoSEQ multiplex PCR assay. TCRdb took over this immuneACCESS table, retaining in-frame rearrangements with V and J assigned. Such tables are incomplete; in checked studies, under half of the missing clones stem from an unresolved V gene, and the remainder is unexplained. Present in this sample are approximately 120,000 clones, 80% to 90% of which were seen just once. About 27% of the sample goes to the ten largest clones. The sample in question was peripheral blood, obtained 28 days after the second AZD1222 dose. The receptors come from an adult who received the AZD1222 COVID-19 vaccine.

This clone turned up a few times. The chain joins TRBV5-1 to TRBJ2-7; tentative D call: TRBD1 (6 bases). V lost 5 bases, J lost 3 bases, and 15 bases lay in between. Germline V gives CDR1 SGHRS, CDR2 YFSETQ. The CDR3 extends over 14 amino acids. This CDR3 reads CASSVLTGSYEQYF. In DNA form, the CDR3 reads TGCGCCAGCAGTGTTCTGACAGGAAGCTACGAGCAGTACTTC.

The chain has TRBV12-3 or TRBV12-4 and TRBJ2-5, with D unclear. The germline V and J ends were trimmed by 6 bases and 4 bases, with 6 bases remaining between them. CDR3 size: 11 residues. CDR3 nucleotide sequence: TGTGCCAGCAGGGTTTCAGAGACCCAGTACTTC. Its protein product is CASRVSETQYF.

The V call is TRBV6-5, the J call TRBJ1-1, with 7 nucleotides matching TRBD1. There are 13 residues in the CDR3. V lost 2 bases, J lost 6 bases, and 3 bases stayed unmatched. CDR1 MNHEY and CDR2 SVGAGI come from the germline V gene. CDR3 protein: CASSYIDRAEAFF. The CDR3 DNA reads as TGTGCCAGCAGTTACATCGACAGGGCTGAAGCTTTCTTT.

The table lists this clone with a count of one. The rearrangement uses TRBV18 and TRBJ1-4, with D unclear. Trimming removed 2 bases at V and 4 bases at J, with 14 bases between. The CDR3 is 16 amino acids. Germline CDR1 KGHSH, CDR2 LQKENI. The CDR3 protein is CASSPTVRGLNEKLFF. The CDR3 region has the DNA TGTGCCAGCTCACCAACGGTCCGAGGCCTTAATGAAAAACTGTTTTTT.

This clone showed up just once. The chain couples TRBV6-6 to TRBJ1-4; 7 nucleotides match TRBD1. J lost 8 bases, V lost 5 bases, and 14 bases had no gene match. The CDR3 spans 16 residues. CDR1 is MNHNY, CDR2 SVGAGI, per germline (reference sequence). CDR3 bases: TGTGCCAGCAGTACGAACAGGGGAGGTCAGAGGGAAAAACTGTTTTTT. Protein sequence: CASSTNRGGQREKLFF.

The CDR3 protein is CASSQARGSTDTQYF. The CDR3 DNA reads as TGCGCCAGCAGCCAGGCCAGGGGGAGCACAGATACGCAGTATTTT. J is TRBJ2-3 and V is TRBV4-1, with 7 bases that match TRBD1. Germline trimming cut 3 bases from V and 0 bases from J; bases unmatched to any gene: 3. Per germline, CDR1 MGHRA and CDR2 YSYEKL. The CDR3 runs 15 residues.

The V and J genes are TRBV4-1 and TRBJ1-2; TRBD1 might be the D (5 bases). The length of the CDR3 is 14 residues. V lost 5 bases and J 3 bases, leaving 13 bases between the germline ends. CDR1 and CDR2 from the germline V gene are MGHRA and YSYEKL. The CDR3 DNA follows: TGCGCCAGCAGCGAGGACGGGACCTACTATGGCTACACCTTC. Translation: CASSEDGTYYGYTF.

J is TRBJ2-1 and V is TRBV24-1; 8 nucleotides align to TRBD2. The CDR3 loop spans 17 amino acids. The germline V gene encodes CDR1 KGHDR and CDR2 SFDVKD. Unmatched junction bases numbered 6, after V lost 1 base and J lost 2 bases. As DNA, the CDR3 is TGTGCCACCAGTGATTTTAGCCCAGCGGGGGCCTACAATGAGCAGTTCTTC. Protein sequence: CATSDFSPAGAYNEQFF.

The sample holds a few counts of this clone. The chain uses TRBV11-2 and TRBJ1-4; 8 bases line up with TRBD1. This CDR3 has 14 residues. Trimming took 4 bases from V and 8 from J; bases not matched to a gene: 6. Germline-derived CDR1 and CDR2 are SGHAT and FQNNGV. The CDR3 sequence: CASSWGQAAEKLFF. For the CDR3, the DNA is TGTGCCAGCAGCTGGGGACAGGCGGCAGAAAAACTGTTTTTT.

The chain employs TRBV28 and TRBJ2-3; 13 nucleotides agree with TRBD2. V was clipped by 4 bases and J by 4 bases; unmatched bases: 5. The CDR3 consists of 16 residues. Germline V gene lookup returns CDR1 MDHEN and CDR2 SYDVKM. CDR3 residues: CASSWGLAGSPDTQYF. The CDR3 DNA reads as TGTGCCAGCAGTTGGGGACTAGCGGGGTCTCCAGATACGCAGTATTTT.

V and J are TRBV24-1 and TRBJ1-4, with TRBD1 matching 7 bases. Germline CDR1 KGHDR, CDR2 SFDVKD. J gave up 6 bases and V 4 bases, and 7 bases lay outside the gene matches. This CDR3 spans 15 amino acids. The CDR3 DNA sequence: TGTGCCACCAGTGACCCCCGACAGGGAGATGAAAAACTGTTTTTT. Its translation: CATSDPRQGDEKLFF.

The genes are TRBV10-1 and TRBJ1-6; D is possibly TRBD1 (5 bases). This CDR3 is 15 amino acids long. The V end was cut by 3 bases, the J end by 8 bases, with 14 bases between. The V gene's germline CDR1 is WNHNN and CDR2 SYGVQD (reference sequence). The CDR3 is CASSENSVRDSPLHF. The DNA of the CDR3 is TGCGCCAGCAGTGAAAACAGTGTCAGGGATTCACCCCTCCACTTT.

V usage is TRBV7-8 and J usage is TRBJ1-6, with D tentatively TRBD1 (5 bases). Germline CDR1 and CDR2: SGHVS and FQNEAQ. This CDR3 spans 17 amino acids. V was clipped by 6 bases and J by 0 bases, with 15 bases between them. CDR3: CASRGETVSSYNSPLHF. As DNA, the CDR3 is TGTGCCAGCAGAGGCGAGACAGTGAGCTCCTATAATTCACCCCTCCACTTT.

This CDR3 is CASSLTGPNTEAFF. Here the CDR3 DNA reads TGTGCCAGCAGCCTGACAGGACCGAACACTGAAGCTTTCTTT. V gene TRBV11-2 combines with J gene TRBJ1-1; weak D call: TRBD1 (6 bases). Trimming took off 5 bases at V and 1 base at J, with 11 bases between the two ends. The CDR3 is made up of 14 amino acids. The germline CDR1 and CDR2 sequences are SGHAT and FQNNGV.

The V call is TRBV5-1, the J call TRBJ1-6; 8 bases map to TRBD1. In germline, CDR1 is SGHRS, CDR2 YFSETQ. The CDR3 consists of 14 residues. V dropped 1 base and J dropped 8; count of bases not matched to a gene: 2. The CDR3 region is CASSLMDRDSPLHF. DNA of the CDR3: TGCGCCAGCAGCTTGATGGACAGGGATTCACCCCTCCACTTT.

The chain employs TRBV7-2 and TRBJ1-2; 9 bases line up with TRBD1. V lost 4 bases, J lost 4 bases, and 7 bases stayed unmatched. This CDR3 spans 15 amino acids. Germline V lookup: CDR1 SGHTA, CDR2 FQGNSA. The CDR3 sequence: CASSYDRGAFYGYTF. The DNA for the CDR3 is TGTGCCAGCAGCTACGACAGGGGGGCCTTCTATGGCTACACCTTC.

This rearrangement joins TRBV5-4 to TRBJ1-4; 10 bases map to TRBD1. The germline V gene has CDR1 SGHNT and CDR2 YYREEE (reference sequence). V trimming: 3 bases; J trimming: 2 bases; junction bases outside the gene matches: 10. The CDR3 is 18 residues long. The CDR3 loop is CASSSHRDRGTTNEKLFF. CDR3 in DNA: TGTGCCAGCAGCTCGCACCGGGACAGGGGTACGACTAATGAAAAACTGTTTTTT.

This chain links TRBV6-6 with TRBJ1-3; 8 bases are shared with TRBD1. V lost 5 bases to trimming and J lost 3 bases; unmatched junction nucleotides: 3. Germline-derived CDR1 and CDR2 are MNHNY and SVGAGI (reference sequence). The CDR3 is 14 amino acids. Written as DNA, the CDR3 is TGTGCCAGCAGTGGGGGACAGGATGGAAACACCATATATTTT. This sequence encodes CASSGGQDGNTIYF.

The rearrangement uses TRBV12-3 or TRBV12-4 and TRBJ1-1; D gene ambiguous. Deletions cut 1 base from V and 10 bases from J, with 7 bases between. This CDR3 has 11 residues. In DNA form, the CDR3 reads TGTGCCAGCAGTTTAGGTTTGGGAGCTTTCTTT. It yields the protein CASSLGLGAFF.